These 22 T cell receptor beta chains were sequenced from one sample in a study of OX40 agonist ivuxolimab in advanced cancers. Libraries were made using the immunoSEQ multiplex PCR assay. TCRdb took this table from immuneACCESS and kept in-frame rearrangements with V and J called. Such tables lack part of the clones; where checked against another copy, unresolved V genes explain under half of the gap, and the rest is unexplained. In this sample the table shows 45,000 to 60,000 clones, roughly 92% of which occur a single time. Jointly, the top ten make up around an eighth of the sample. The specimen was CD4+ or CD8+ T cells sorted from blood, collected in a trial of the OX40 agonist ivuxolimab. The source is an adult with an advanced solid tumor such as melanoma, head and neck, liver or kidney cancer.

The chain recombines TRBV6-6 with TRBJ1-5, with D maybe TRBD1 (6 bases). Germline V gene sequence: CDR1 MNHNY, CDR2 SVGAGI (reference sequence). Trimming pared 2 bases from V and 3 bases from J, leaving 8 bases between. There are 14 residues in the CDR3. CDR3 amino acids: CASSYGGFNQPQHF. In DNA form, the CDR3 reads TGTGCCAGCAGTTACGGGGGCTTCAATCAGCCCCAGCATTTT.

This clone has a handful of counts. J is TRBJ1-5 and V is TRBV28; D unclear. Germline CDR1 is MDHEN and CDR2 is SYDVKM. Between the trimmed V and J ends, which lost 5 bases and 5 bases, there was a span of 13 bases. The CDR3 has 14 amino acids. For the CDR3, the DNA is TGTGCCAGCAGTCCGATGTGGAAAGATCAGCCCCAGCATTTT. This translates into CASSPMWKDQPQHF.

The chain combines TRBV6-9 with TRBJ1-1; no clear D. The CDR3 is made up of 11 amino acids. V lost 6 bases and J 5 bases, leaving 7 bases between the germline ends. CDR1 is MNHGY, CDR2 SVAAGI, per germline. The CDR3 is CASSTQTEAFF. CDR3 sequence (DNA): TGTGCCAGCAGCACCCAGACTGAAGCTTTCTTT.

CDR3 in DNA: TGTGCCAGCAGCTTGCAGGGAAGGTATGGCTACACCTTC. Amino acid sequence: CASSLQGRYGYTF. V gene TRBV7-2 combines with J gene TRBJ1-2; TRBD1 is a possible D gene (5 bases). V was cut by 3 bases and J by 5 bases, with 10 bases left in between. The germline gives CDR1 SGHTA, CDR2 FQGNSA. CDR3 size: 13 residues.

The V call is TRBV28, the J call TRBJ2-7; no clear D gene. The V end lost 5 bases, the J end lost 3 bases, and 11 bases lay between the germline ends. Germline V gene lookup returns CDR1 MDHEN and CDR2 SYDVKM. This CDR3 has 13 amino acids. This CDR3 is CASSPQALYEQYF. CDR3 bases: TGTGCCAGCAGTCCCCAGGCGCTCTACGAGCAGTACTTC. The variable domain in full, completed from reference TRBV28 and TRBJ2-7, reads DVKVTQSSRYLVKRTGEKVFLECVQDMDHENMFWYRQDPGLGLRLIYFSYDVKMKEKGDIPEGYSVSREKKERFSLILESASTNQTSMYLCASSPQALYEQYFGPGTRLTVT.

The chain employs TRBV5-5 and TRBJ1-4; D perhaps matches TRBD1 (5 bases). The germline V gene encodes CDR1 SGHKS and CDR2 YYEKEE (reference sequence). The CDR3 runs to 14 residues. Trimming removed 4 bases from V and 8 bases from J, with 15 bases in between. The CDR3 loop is CASSLSAGGEKLFF. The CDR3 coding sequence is TGTGCCAGCAGCCTTTCGGCGGGGGGAGAAAAACTGTTTTTT.

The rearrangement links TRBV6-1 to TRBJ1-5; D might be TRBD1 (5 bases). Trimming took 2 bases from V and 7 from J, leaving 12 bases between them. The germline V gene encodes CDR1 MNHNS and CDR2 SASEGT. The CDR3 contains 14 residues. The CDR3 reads CASSESRGDQPQHF. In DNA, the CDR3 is TGTGCCAGCAGTGAAAGCCGCGGGGACCAGCCCCAGCATTTT.

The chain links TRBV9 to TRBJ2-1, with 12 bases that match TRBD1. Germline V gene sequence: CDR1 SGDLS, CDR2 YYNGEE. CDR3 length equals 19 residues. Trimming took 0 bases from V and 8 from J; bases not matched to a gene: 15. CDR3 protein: CASSVEGTGGAGKLDEQFF. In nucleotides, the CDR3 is TGTGCCAGCAGCGTAGAAGGGACAGGGGGCGCAGGGAAGCTGGATGAGCAGTTCTTC.

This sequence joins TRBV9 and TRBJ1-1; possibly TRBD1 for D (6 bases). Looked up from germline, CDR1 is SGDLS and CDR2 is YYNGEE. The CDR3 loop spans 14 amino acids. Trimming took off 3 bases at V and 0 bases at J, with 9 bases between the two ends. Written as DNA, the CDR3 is TGTGCCAGCAGCGAGACAGGCATGAACACTGAAGCTTTCTTT. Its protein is CASSETGMNTEAFF. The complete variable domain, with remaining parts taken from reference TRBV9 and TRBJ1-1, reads DSGVTQTPKHLITATGQRVTLRCSPRSGDLSVYWYQQSLDQGLQFLIQYYNGEERAKGNILERFSAQQFPDLHSELNLSSLELGDSALYFCASSETGMNTEAFFGQGTRLTVV.

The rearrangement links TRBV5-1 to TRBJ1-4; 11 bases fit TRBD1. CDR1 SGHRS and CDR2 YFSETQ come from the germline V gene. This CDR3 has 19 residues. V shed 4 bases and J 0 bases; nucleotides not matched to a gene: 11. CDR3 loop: CASSRGDRGYIATNEKLFF. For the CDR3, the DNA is TGCGCCAGCAGCCGCGGGGACAGGGGGTACATTGCAACTAATGAAAAACTGTTTTTT.

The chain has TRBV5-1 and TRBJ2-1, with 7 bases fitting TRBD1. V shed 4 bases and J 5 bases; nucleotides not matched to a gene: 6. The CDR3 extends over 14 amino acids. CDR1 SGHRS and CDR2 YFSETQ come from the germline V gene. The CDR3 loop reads CASSPRDRDNEQFF. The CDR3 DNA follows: TGCGCCAGCAGCCCACGAGACAGGGACAATGAGCAGTTCTTC. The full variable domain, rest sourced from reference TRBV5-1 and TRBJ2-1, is KAGVTQTPRYLIKTRGQQVTLSCSPISGHRSVSWYQQTPGQGLQFLFEYFSETQRNKGNFPGRFSGRQFSNSRSEMNVSTLELGDSALYLCASSPRDRDNEQFFGPGTRLTVL.

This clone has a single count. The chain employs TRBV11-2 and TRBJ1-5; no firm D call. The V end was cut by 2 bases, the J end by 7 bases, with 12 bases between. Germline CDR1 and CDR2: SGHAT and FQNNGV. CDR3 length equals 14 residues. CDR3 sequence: CASSLRDPGQPQHF. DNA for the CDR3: TGTGCCAGCAGCTTAAGAGATCCGGGACAGCCCCAGCATTTT.

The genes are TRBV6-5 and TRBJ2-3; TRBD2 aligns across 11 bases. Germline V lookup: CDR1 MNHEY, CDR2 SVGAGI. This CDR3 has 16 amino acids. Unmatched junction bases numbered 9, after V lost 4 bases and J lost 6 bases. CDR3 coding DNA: TGTGCCAGCAGTTTAACTAGCGGGAGTTTCTCTGATACGCAGTATTTT. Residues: CASSLTSGSFSDTQYF.

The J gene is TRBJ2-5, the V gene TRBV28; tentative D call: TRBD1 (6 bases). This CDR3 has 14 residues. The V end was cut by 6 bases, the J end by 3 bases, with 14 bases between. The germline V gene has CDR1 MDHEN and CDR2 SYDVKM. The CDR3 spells CASRRTVREETQYF. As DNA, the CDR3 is TGTGCCAGCAGGAGGACAGTAAGGGAAGAGACCCAGTACTTC.

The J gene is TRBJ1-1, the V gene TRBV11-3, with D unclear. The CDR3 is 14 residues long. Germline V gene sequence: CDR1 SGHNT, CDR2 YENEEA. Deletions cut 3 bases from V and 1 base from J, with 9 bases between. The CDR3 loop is CASSLLRQNTEAFF. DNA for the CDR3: TGTGCCAGCAGCTTGCTCAGACAGAACACTGAAGCTTTCTTT.

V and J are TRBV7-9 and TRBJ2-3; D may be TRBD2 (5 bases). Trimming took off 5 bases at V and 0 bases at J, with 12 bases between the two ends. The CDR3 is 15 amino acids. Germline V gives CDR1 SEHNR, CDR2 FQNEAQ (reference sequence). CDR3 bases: TGTGCCAGCAGCCCCATGGGGAGCAGCACAGATACGCAGTATTTT. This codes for CASSPMGSSTDTQYF.

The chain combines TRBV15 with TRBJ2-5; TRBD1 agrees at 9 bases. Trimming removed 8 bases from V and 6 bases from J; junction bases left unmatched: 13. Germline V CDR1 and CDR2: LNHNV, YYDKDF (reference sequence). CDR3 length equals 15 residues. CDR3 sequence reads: CATSAITGGAQTQYF. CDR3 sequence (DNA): TGTGCCACCTCAGCCATCACAGGGGGCGCACAGACCCAGTACTTC.

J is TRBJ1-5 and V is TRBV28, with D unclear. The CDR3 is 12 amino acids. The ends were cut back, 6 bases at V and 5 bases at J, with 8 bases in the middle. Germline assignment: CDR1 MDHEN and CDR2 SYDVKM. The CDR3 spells CASRIPDQPQHF. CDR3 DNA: TGTGCCAGCAGAATTCCCGATCAGCCCCAGCATTTT.

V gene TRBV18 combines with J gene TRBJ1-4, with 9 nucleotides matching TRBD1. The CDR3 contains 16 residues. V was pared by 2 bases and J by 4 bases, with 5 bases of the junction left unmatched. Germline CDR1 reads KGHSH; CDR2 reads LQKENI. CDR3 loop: CASSPTGGAFNEKLFF. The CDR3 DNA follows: TGTGCCAGCTCACCAACAGGGGGCGCATTTAATGAAAAACTGTTTTTT.

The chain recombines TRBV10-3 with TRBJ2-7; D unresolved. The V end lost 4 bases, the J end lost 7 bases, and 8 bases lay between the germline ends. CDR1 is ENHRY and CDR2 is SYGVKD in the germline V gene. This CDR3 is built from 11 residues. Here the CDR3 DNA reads TGTGCCATCAGTGTGAGAGAAGAGCAGTACTTC. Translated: CAISVREEQYF.

The CDR3 DNA reads as TGCAGCGTTGAAGATCCTGCCAGCGGGGCCTACAATGAGCAGTTCTTC. This sequence encodes CSVEDPASGAYNEQFF. The chain carries TRBV29-1 and TRBJ2-1; the match to TRBD2 covers 7 bases. The CDR3 is 16 amino acids. CDR1 SQVTM and CDR2 ANQGSEA come from the germline V gene. Germline trimming cut 0 bases from V and 2 bases from J; bases unmatched to any gene: 7.

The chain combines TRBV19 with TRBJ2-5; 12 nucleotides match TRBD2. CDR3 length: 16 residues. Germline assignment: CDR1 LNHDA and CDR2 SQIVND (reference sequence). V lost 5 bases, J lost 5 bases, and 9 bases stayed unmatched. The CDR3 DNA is TGTGCCAGTAGTGTGACTAGCGGGAGCGTTTTCGAGACCCAGTACTTC. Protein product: CASSVTSGSVFETQYF.